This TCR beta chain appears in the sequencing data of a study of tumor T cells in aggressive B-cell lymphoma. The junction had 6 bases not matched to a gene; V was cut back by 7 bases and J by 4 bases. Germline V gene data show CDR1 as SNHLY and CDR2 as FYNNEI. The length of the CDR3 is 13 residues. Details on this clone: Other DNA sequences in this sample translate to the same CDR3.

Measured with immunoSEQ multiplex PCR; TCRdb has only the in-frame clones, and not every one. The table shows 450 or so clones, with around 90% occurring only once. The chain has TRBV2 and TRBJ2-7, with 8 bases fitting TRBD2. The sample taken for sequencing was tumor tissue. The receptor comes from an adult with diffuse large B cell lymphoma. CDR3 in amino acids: CASTGGVSYEQYF. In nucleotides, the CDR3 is TGTGCCAGCACGGGGGGGGTCTCTTACGAGCAGTACTTC.